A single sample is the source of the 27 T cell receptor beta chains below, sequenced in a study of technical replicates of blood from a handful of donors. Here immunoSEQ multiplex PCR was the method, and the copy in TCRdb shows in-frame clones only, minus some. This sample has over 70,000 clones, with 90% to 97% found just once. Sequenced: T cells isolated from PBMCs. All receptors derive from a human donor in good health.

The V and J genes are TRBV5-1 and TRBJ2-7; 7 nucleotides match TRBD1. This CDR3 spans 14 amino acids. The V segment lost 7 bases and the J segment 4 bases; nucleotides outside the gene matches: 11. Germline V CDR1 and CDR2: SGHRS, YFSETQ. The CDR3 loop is CASGTGTVRYEQYF. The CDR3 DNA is TGCGCCAGCGGCACCGGGACAGTGAGATACGAGCAGTACTTC.

The CDR3 reads CASSDWDTQYF. DNA for the CDR3: TGTGCCAGCAGCGACTGGGATACGCAGTATTTT. V is TRBV2 and J is TRBJ2-3; D unclear. V was cut by 6 bases and J by 6 bases, with 7 bases left in between. The CDR3 sequence is 11 residues long. Germline V gene lookup returns CDR1 SNHLY and CDR2 FYNNEI.

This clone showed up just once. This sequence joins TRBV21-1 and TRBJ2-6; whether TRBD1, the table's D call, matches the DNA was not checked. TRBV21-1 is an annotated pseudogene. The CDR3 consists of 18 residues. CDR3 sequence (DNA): TGTGCCAGCAGCAAAGGTAGGACAGGGGGCTATGGGGCCAACGTCCTGACTTTC. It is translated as CASSKGRTGGYGANVLTF.

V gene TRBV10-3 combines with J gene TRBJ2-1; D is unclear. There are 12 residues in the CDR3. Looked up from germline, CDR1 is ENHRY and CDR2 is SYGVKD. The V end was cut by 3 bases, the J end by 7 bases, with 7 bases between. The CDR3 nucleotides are TGTGCCATCAGTGACCTCGAGAATGAGCAGTTCTTC. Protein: CAISDLENEQFF.

The CDR3 loop is CASSPPGLASSYEQYF. Written as DNA, the CDR3 is TGCGCCAGCAGCCCCCCGGGACTCGCCTCCTCCTACGAGCAGTACTTC. V and J are TRBV5-1 and TRBJ2-7; perhaps TRBD2 as D (6 bases). This CDR3 comprises 16 residues. The germline CDR1 and CDR2 sequences are SGHRS and YFSETQ. V lost 4 bases to trimming and J lost 0 bases, with 17 bases between them.

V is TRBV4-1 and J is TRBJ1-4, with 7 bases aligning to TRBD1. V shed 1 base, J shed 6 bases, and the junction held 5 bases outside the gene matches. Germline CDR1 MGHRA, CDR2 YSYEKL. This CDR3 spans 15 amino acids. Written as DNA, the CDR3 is TGCGCCAGCAGCCAAGTAGGGGGCTCGGATGAAAAACTGTTTTTT. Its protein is CASSQVGGSDEKLFF.

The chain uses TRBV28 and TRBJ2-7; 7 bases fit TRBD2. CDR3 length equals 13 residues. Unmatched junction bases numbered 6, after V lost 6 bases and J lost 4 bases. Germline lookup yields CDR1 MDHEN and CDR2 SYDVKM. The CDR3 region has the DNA TGTGCCAGCAGGCGGGAGATGATGTACGAGCAGTACTTC. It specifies CASRREMMYEQYF.

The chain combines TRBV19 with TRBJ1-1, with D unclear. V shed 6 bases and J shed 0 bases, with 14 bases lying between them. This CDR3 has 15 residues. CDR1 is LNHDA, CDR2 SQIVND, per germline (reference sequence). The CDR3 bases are TGTGCCAGTAGGGGCCTCGGGGAAATGAACACTGAAGCTTTCTTT. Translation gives CASRGLGEMNTEAFF.

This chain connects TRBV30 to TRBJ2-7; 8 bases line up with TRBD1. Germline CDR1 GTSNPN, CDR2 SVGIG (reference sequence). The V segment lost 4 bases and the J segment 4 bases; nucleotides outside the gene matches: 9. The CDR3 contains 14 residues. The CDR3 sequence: CAWTDRGKGYEQYF. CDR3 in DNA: TGTGCCTGGACAGACAGGGGTAAAGGATACGAGCAGTACTTC.

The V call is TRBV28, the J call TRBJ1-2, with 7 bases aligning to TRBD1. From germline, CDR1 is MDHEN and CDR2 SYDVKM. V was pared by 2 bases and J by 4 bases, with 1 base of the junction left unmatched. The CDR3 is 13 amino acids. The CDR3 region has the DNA TGTGCCAGCAGTTTAACAGGGGTCTATGGCTACACCTTC. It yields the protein CASSLTGVYGYTF.

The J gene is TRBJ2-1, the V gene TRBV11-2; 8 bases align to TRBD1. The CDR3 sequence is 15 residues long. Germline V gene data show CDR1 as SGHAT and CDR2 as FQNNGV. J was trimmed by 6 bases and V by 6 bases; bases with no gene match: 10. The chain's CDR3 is CASRRGQGWGNEQFF. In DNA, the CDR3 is TGTGCCAGCAGAAGAGGACAGGGTTGGGGCAATGAGCAGTTCTTC.

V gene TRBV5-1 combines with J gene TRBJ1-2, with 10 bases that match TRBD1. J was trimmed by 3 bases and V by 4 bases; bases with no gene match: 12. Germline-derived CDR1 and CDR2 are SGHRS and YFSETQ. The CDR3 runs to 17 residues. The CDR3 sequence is CASSTGMGTGVYYGYTF. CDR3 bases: TGCGCCAGCAGCACGGGGATGGGGACAGGGGTCTACTATGGCTACACCTTC.

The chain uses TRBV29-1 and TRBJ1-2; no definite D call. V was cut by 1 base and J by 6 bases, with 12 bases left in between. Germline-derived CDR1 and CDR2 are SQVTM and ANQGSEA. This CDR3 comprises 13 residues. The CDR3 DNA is TGCAGCGTTGAAGGCGGGCGGTTCCATGGCTACACCTTC. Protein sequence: CSVEGGRFHGYTF.

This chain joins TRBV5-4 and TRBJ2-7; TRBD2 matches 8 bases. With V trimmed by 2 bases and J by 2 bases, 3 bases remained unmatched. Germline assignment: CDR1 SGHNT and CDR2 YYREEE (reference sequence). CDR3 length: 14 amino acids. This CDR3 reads CASSFSGVAYEQYF. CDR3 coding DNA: TGTGCCAGCAGCTTTAGCGGGGTTGCCTACGAGCAGTACTTC.

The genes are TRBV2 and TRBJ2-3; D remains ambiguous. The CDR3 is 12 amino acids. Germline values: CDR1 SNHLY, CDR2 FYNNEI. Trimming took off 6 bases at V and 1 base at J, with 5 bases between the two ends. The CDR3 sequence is CASRSGTDTQYF. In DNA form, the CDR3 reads TGTGCCAGCAGGAGCGGCACAGATACGCAGTATTTT.

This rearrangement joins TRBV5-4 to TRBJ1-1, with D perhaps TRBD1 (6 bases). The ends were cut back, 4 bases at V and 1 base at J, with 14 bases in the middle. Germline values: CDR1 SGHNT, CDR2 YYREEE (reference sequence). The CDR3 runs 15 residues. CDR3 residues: CASSPTAGANTEAFF. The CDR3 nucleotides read TGTGCCAGCAGCCCTACCGCGGGGGCGAACACTGAAGCTTTCTTT.

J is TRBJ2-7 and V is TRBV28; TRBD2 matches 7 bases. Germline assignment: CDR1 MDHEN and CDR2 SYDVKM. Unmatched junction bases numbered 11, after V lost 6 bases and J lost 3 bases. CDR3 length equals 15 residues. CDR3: CASRAPTSDRYEQYF. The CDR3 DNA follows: TGTGCCAGCAGAGCACCAACTAGCGACCGCTACGAGCAGTACTTC.

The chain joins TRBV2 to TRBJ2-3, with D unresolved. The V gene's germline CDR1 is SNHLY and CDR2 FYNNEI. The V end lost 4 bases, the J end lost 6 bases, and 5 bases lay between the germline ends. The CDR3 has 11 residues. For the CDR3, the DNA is TGTGCCAGCAGTGGGGCGGATACGCAGTATTTT. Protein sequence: CASSGADTQYF.

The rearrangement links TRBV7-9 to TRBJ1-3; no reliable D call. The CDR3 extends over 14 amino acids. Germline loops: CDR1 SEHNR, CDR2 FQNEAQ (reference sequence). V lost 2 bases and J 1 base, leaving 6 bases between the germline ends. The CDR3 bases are TGTGCCAGCAGCTTATCCTTGTCTGGAAACACCATATATTTT. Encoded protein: CASSLSLSGNTIYF.

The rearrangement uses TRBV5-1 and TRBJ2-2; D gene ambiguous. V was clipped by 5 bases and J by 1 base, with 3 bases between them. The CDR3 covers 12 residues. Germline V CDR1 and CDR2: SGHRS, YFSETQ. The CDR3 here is CASSLNTGELFF. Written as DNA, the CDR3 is TGCGCCAGCAGTCTGAACACCGGGGAGCTGTTTTTT. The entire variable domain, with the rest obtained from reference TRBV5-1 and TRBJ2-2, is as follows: KAGVTQTPRYLIKTRGQQVTLSCSPISGHRSVSWYQQTPGQGLQFLFEYFSETQRNKGNFPGRFSGRQFSNSRSEMNVSTLELGDSALYLCASSLNTGELFFGEGSRLTVL.

This chain's CDR3 is CASRGATQPQHF. Written as DNA, the CDR3 is TGTGCCAGCAGAGGAGCTACTCAGCCCCAGCATTTT. The chain has TRBV28 and TRBJ1-5; no clear D. CDR1 MDHEN and CDR2 SYDVKM come from the germline V gene. Trimming took 6 bases from V and 6 from J, leaving 9 bases between them. The CDR3 sequence is 12 residues long.

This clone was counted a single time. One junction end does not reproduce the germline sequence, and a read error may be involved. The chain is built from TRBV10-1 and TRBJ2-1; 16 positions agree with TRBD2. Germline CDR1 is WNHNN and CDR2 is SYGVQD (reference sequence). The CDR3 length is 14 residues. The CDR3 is CASSVGTSGGGKVF. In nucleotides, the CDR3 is TGCGCCAGCAGTGTTGGGACTAGCGGGGGGGGCAAGGTCTTC.

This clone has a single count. The CDR3 loop reads CASRTGLAGFEQYF. CDR3 DNA: TGTGCCAGCCGGACGGGACTAGCGGGGTTCGAGCAGTACTTC. V usage is TRBV5-6 and J usage is TRBJ2-7, with 13 bases aligning to TRBD2. Germline-derived CDR1 and CDR2 are SGHDT and YYEEEE. The CDR3 extends over 14 amino acids. The V gene end was trimmed by 7 bases and the J gene end by 6 bases; junction bases not matched to a gene: 7.

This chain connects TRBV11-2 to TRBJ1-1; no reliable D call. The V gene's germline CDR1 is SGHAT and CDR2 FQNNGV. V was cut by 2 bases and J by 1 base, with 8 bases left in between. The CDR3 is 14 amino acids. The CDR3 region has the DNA TGTGCCAGCAGCTTAATACACCAGAACACTGAAGCTTTCTTT. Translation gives CASSLIHQNTEAFF.

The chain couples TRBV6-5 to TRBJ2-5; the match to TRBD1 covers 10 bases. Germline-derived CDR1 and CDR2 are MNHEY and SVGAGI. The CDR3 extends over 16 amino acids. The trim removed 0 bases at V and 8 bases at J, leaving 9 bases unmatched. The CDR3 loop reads CASSYSRTGGRFTQYF. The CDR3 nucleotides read TGTGCCAGCAGTTACTCCCGGACAGGGGGTAGATTTACCCAGTACTTC.

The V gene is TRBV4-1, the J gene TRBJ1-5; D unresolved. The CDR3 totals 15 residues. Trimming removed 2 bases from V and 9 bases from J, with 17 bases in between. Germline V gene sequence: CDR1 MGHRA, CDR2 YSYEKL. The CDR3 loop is CASSQTGQTIRPQHF. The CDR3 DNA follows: TGCGCCAGCAGCCAAACTGGTCAGACAATCAGGCCCCAGCATTTT.

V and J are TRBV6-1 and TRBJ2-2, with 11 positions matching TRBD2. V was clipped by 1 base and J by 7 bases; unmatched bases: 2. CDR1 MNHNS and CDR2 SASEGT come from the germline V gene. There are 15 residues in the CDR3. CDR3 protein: CASSEVLAGGGELFF. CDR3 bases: TGTGCCAGCAGTGAAGTTCTAGCGGGGGGCGGGGAGCTGTTTTTT.